The 9 T cell receptor beta chains given below trace back to one sample, sequenced in a study of cytomegalovirus exposure and HLA in healthy donors. Clones were sequenced by immunoSEQ multiplex PCR, and TCRdb holds only the in-frame ones, with some missing. Here the sample spans about 130,000 clones, about nine tenths being singletons. Sequencing was carried out using PBMCs. The receptor source for this set is a woman younger than 45 in good health and CMV-seropositive.

This clone has just one count. The V call is TRBV5-1, the J call TRBJ2-1; D is ambiguous. With 0 bases removed from V and 10 bases from J, the gap between germline ends came to 8 bases. CDR1 SGHRS and CDR2 YFSETQ come from the germline V gene. The CDR3 spans 12 residues. The CDR3 loop is CASSLALEEQFF. CDR3 nucleotides: TGCGCCAGCAGCTTGGCCCTGGAGGAGCAGTTCTTC.

This chain joins TRBV13 and TRBJ2-3, with D possibly matching TRBD2 (5 bases). Germline CDR1 reads PRHDT; CDR2 reads FYEKMQ (reference sequence). This CDR3 region has 13 residues. The ends were cut back, 5 bases at V and 4 bases at J, with 10 bases in the middle. CDR3 nucleotide sequence: TGTGCCAGCAGCCGGCGGGTCGCAGATACGCAGTATTTT. Translating it yields CASSRRVADTQYF.

CDR3 in amino acids: CASSSMERTNLRQFF. CDR3 nucleotides: TGTGCCAGCAGTTCCATGGAGCGGACTAATTTAAGGCAGTTCTTC. The rearrangement links TRBV6-5 to TRBJ2-1, with a tentative D call TRBD2 (6 bases). The V gene lost 4 bases and the J gene lost 12 bases, with 22 bases spanning the gap. The CDR3 extends over 15 amino acids. Looked up from germline, CDR1 is MNHEY and CDR2 is SVGAGI.

The chain has TRBV2 and TRBJ1-5; TRBD1 might be the D (6 bases). Trimming shortened V by 6 bases and J by 2 bases, and 14 bases separated the two germline ends. CDR1 is SNHLY, CDR2 FYNNEI, per germline. This CDR3 region has 15 residues. The CDR3 spells CASSSRDMGNQPQHF. The CDR3 coding sequence is TGTGCCAGCAGCTCCCGGGACATGGGCAATCAGCCCCAGCATTTT.

The chain is built from TRBV7-3 and TRBJ2-1, with 8 bases matching TRBD2. CDR3 size: 16 residues. Germline values: CDR1 SGHTA, CDR2 FQGTGA. The J segment lost 6 bases and the V segment lost 5 bases, leaving 12 bases of the junction unmatched. The CDR3 region has the DNA TGTGCCAGCAGCGATCCGCCCACCGGGACTAGCAATGAGCAGTTCTTC. As protein: CASSDPPTGTSNEQFF.

The rearrangement joins TRBV9 to TRBJ2-5, with D unresolved. The V end was cut by 3 bases, the J end by 5 bases, with 14 bases between. Germline V gene lookup returns CDR1 SGDLS and CDR2 YYNGEE. There are 14 residues in the CDR3. Here the CDR3 DNA reads TGTGCCAGCAGCGGGTTTGAGTCGCCTGAGACCCAGTACTTC. This sequence encodes CASSGFESPETQYF.

This clone was seen once. This chain joins TRBV6-1 and TRBJ2-1, with 8 bases matching TRBD1. Trimming at V came to 11 bases and at J to 2 bases, leaving 8 bases not matched to a gene. This CDR3 contains 14 residues. Germline V gene lookup returns CDR1 MNHNS and CDR2 SASEGT. CDR3 sequence (DNA): TGTGCCGGCGGCACGGGACAGGCCTACAATGAGCAGTTCTTC. It is translated as CAGGTGQAYNEQFF.

The rearrangement uses TRBV7-3 and TRBJ2-7; 7 positions match TRBD1. The CDR3 is 14 residues long. V gave up 5 bases and J gave up 3 bases; unmatched junction bases: 7. Germline values: CDR1 SGHTA, CDR2 FQGTGA. The CDR3: CASSIGTASYEQYF. CDR3 bases: TGTGCCAGCAGCATAGGGACAGCAAGCTACGAGCAGTACTTC. The variable domain in full, with the rest retrieved from reference TRBV7-3 and TRBJ2-7, is GAGVSQTPSNKVTEKGKYVELRCDPISGHTALYWYRQSLGQGPEFLIYFQGTGAADDSGLPNDRFFAVRPEGSVSTLKIQRTERGDSAVYLCASSIGTASYEQYFGPGTRLTVT.

This chain joins TRBV6-5 and TRBJ1-4; tentative D call: TRBD1 (6 bases). Between the trimmed V and J ends, which lost 0 bases and 5 bases, there was a span of 10 bases. The germline gives CDR1 MNHEY, CDR2 SVGAGI. The CDR3 length is 15 residues. CDR3 DNA sequence: TGTGCCAGCAGTTACTCCAGGGGCTGGAATGAAAAACTGTTTTTT. Translation gives CASSYSRGWNEKLFF.